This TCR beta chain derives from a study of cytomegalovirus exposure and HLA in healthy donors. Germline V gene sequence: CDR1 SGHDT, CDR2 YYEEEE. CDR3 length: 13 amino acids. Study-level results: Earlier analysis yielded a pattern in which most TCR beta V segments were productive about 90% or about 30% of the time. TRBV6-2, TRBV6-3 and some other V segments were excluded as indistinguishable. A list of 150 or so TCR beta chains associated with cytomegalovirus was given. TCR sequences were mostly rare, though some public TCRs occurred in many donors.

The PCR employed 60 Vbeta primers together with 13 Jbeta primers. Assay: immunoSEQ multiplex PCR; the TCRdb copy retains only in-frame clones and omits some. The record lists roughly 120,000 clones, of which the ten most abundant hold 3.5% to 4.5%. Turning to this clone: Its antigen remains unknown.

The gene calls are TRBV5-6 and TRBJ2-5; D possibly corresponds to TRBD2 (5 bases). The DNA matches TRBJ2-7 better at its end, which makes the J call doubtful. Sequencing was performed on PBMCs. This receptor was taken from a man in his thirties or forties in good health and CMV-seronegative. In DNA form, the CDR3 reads TGTGCCAGCAGCTTGGCTCGGGGATACGAGCAGTACTTC. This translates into CASSLARGYEQYF.